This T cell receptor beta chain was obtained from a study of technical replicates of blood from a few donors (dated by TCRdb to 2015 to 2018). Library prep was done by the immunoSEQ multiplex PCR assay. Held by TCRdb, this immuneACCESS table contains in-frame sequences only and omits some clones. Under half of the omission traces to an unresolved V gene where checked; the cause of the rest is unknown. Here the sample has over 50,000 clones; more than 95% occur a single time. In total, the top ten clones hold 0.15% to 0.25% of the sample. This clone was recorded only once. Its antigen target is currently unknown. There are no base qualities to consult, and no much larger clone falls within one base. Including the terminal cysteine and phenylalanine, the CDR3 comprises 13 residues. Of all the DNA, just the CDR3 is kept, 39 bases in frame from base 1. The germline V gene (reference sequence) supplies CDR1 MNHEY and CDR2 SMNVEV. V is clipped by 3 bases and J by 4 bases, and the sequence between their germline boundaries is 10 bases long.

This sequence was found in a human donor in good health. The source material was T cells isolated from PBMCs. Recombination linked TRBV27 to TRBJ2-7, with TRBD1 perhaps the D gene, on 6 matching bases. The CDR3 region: CASSLTGRYEQYF. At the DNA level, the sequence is TGTGCCAGCAGTTTGACAGGAAGGTACGAGCAGTACTTC.